The next 30 T cell receptor beta chains were all read from a single sample in a study of beta chain features in type 1 diabetes. The authors reverse transcribed all of the isolated RNA, so sequencing captured expressed TCRB transcripts. The assay was immunoSEQ multiplex PCR, and TCRdb's table has in-frame clones only and misses some. The sample has just over 150,000 clones; 8.5% to 14% are singletons. The sequencing input was central memory CD4+ T cells from blood. The receptors come from a man in his late teens or twenties in good health.

In its sample, this clone was seen a few times. The V gene is TRBV29-1, the J gene TRBJ2-2, with unresolved D. Germline V gene sequence: CDR1 SQVTM, CDR2 ANQGSEA. V was cut by 4 bases and J by 5 bases, with 2 bases left in between. This CDR3 region has 10 residues. The CDR3 here is CSVGTGELFF. The CDR3 bases are TGCAGCGTTGGAACCGGGGAGCTGTTTTTT.

This clone was observed a few times. The chain combines TRBV5-1 with TRBJ2-5; D uncertain. V gave up 0 bases and J gave up 1 base, with 4 bases separating them. This CDR3 has 13 residues. Germline assignment: CDR1 SGHRS and CDR2 YFSETQ. Here the CDR3 DNA reads TGCGCCAGCAGCTTGGACACCCAAGAGACCCAGTACTTC. This gives the protein CASSLDTQETQYF.

The CDR3 coding sequence is TGTGCCAGCAGCCAAGATTTGCAGGGGGGATATGGCTACACCTTC. Amino acid sequence: CASSQDLQGGYGYTF. The gene calls are TRBV4-2 and TRBJ1-2; TRBD1 matches at 7 bases. The CDR3 is 15 residues long. The ends lost 0 bases at V and 5 bases at J; junction bases unmatched: 6. Germline V gives CDR1 LGHNA, CDR2 YNFKEQ.

The rearrangement links TRBV29-1 to TRBJ1-1, with D possibly TRBD1 on 5 matching bases. V lost 7 bases and J 1 base, leaving 10 bases between the germline ends. The CDR3 covers 12 residues. CDR1 is SQVTM, CDR2 ANQGSEA, per germline. CDR3 in DNA: TGCAGCGCAGCCACAGGGAACACTGAAGCTTTCTTT. This sequence encodes CSAATGNTEAFF.

This clone was counted a few times. This rearrangement joins TRBV12-5 to TRBJ2-1; D is perhaps TRBD2 (5 bases). V lost 0 bases, J lost 3 bases, and 12 bases lay in between. The CDR3 sequence is 16 residues long. Germline loops: CDR1 LGHNT, CDR2 FRNRAP. CDR3 region: CASGLVPSGGYNEQFF. In DNA, the CDR3 is TGTGCTAGTGGTTTGGTACCAAGCGGAGGCTACAATGAGCAGTTCTTC.

V and J are TRBV4-3 and TRBJ2-1; 13 bases are shared with TRBD2. With 4 bases clipped from V and 9 bases from J, the junction kept 12 bases outside the gene matches. The germline gives CDR1 LGHNA, CDR2 YSLEER. The CDR3 loop spans 17 amino acids. The CDR3 DNA is TGCGCCAGCAGCCGCTTGGGACTAGCGGGGCTTTCGGGTGAGCAGTTCTTC. It encodes CASSRLGLAGLSGEQFF.

This clone was detected only a few times. CDR3 in amino acids: CASSQSVFSYNEQFF. The CDR3 DNA reads as TGCGCCAGCAGCCAATCCGTTTTCTCCTACAATGAGCAGTTCTTC. The rearrangement uses TRBV4-1 and TRBJ2-1; D unclear. CDR1 and CDR2 (germline): MGHRA, YSYEKL. The CDR3 spans 15 residues. V was shortened by 2 bases and J by 0 bases, with 8 bases between the two germline ends.

This clone has at least ten counts. The chain joins TRBV27 to TRBJ2-5, with 12 bases identical to TRBD2. Per germline, CDR1 MNHEY and CDR2 SMNVEV (reference sequence). The CDR3 totals 15 residues. V was clipped by 5 bases and J by 9 bases; unmatched bases: 10. The CDR3 reads CASSELAGGPVAQYF. CDR3 in DNA: TGTGCCAGCAGTGAACTAGCGGGGGGTCCAGTGGCCCAGTACTTC.

This clone was picked up a small number of times. The chain joins TRBV7-9 to TRBJ1-3, with D uncertain. The germline V gene has CDR1 SEHNR and CDR2 FQNEAQ (reference sequence). This CDR3 is built from 14 residues. With 5 bases removed from V and 2 bases from J, the gap between germline ends came to 10 bases. The CDR3 protein is CASSTPGAGNTIYF. CDR3 coding DNA: TGTGCCAGCAGCACGCCCGGGGCTGGAAACACCATATATTTT.

The chain carries TRBV27 and TRBJ2-3; D not certain. Germline V gene lookup returns CDR1 MNHEY and CDR2 SMNVEV (reference sequence). V was pared by 5 bases and J by 0 bases, with 15 bases between. This CDR3 has 16 residues. CDR3 residues: CASSRRDTYSTDTQYF. The CDR3 DNA is TGTGCCAGCAGTCGTCGAGACACCTATAGCACAGATACGCAGTATTTT.

This chain joins TRBV9 and TRBJ1-1; 7 bases are shared with TRBD1. The CDR3 is made up of 15 amino acids. After removal of 2 bases from V and 2 bases from J, the junction contained 6 bases not matched to a gene. Germline V gene lookup returns CDR1 SGDLS and CDR2 YYNGEE. The CDR3 DNA is TGTGCCAGCAGCGTTAAGGCAGGGGGAAACACTGAAGCTTTCTTT. It is translated as CASSVKAGGNTEAFF. The full variable domain, in which reference TRBV9 and TRBJ1-1 provide the parts outside the CDR3, is DSGVTQTPKHLITATGQRVTLRCSPRSGDLSVYWYQQSLDQGLQFLIQYYNGEERAKGNILERFSAQQFPDLHSELNLSSLELGDSALYFCASSVKAGGNTEAFFGQGTRLTVV.

This chain connects TRBV11-3 to TRBJ2-1; perhaps TRBD2 as D (6 bases). This CDR3 is built from 15 residues. Looked up from germline, CDR1 is SGHNT and CDR2 is YENEEA. V shed 5 bases and J shed 6 bases, with 17 bases lying between them. The CDR3 DNA reads TGTGCCAGCAGCCTGGCTTGGGGACTCCGCAATGAGCAGTTCTTC. It translates to CASSLAWGLRNEQFF.

The sample holds a few counts of this clone. The chain couples TRBV30 to TRBJ1-2; weak D call: TRBD1 (5 bases). The V end was cut by 4 bases, the J end by 10 bases, with 19 bases between. The CDR3 consists of 13 residues. Per germline, CDR1 GTSNPN and CDR2 SVGIG (reference sequence). Here the CDR3 DNA reads TGTGCCTGGATTCAGAGTATAGGGGCGCCCTACACCTTC. As protein: CAWIQSIGAPYTF.

The rearrangement uses TRBV30 and TRBJ1-1, with D uncertain. V was shortened by 2 bases and J by 7 bases, with 17 bases between the two germline ends. The germline V gene has CDR1 GTSNPN and CDR2 SVGIG (reference sequence). This CDR3 spans 14 amino acids. The CDR3 coding sequence is TGTGCCTGGAGTCGAGGCTGGGGTGCCCATGAAGCTTTCTTT. As protein: CAWSRGWGAHEAFF.

The chain is built from TRBV4-1 and TRBJ2-1; 8 positions match TRBD1. The CDR3 runs to 16 residues. CDR1 and CDR2 (germline): MGHRA, YSYEKL. V dropped 4 bases and J dropped 7; count of bases not matched to a gene: 12. CDR3 sequence (DNA): TGCGCCAGCAGCCCCGGTCGGGGACAGGCTAGAAATGAGCAGTTCTTC. Its protein product is CASSPGRGQARNEQFF.

A word on this clone: At one boundary the junction diverges from the germline segment, which might be a read error. The rearrangement uses TRBV7-6 and TRBJ1-2; no clear D. Germline CDR1 SGHVS, CDR2 FNYEAQ. The CDR3 is made up of 13 amino acids. The CDR3 loop is CASRIGEGRPLHF. The CDR3 DNA sequence: TGTGCCAGCAGGATAGGAGAAGGTAGACCGCTTCACTTC. The full variable domain, with the rest looked up from reference TRBV7-6 and TRBJ1-2, is GAGVSQSPRYKVTKRGQDVALRCDPISGHVSLYWYRQALGQGPEFLTYFNYEAQQDKSGLPNDRFSAERPEGSISTLTIQRTEQRDSAMYRCASRIGEGRPLHFGSGTRLTVV.

This clone was counted between two and nine times. V and J are TRBV7-8 and TRBJ1-2; possibly TRBD1 for D (6 bases). This CDR3 is 13 amino acids long. Between the trimmed V and J ends, which lost 0 bases and 8 bases, there was a span of 10 bases. The germline gives CDR1 SGHVS, CDR2 FQNEAQ. This CDR3 is CASSLAGAPGYTF. The CDR3, as DNA: TGTGCCAGCAGCTTAGCGGGGGCACCCGGCTACACCTTC.

This clone occurred many times. The chain has TRBV28 and TRBJ2-7; D is uncertain. Germline CDR1 is MDHEN and CDR2 is SYDVKM. The V end lost 10 bases, the J end lost 0 bases, and 10 bases lay between the germline ends. This CDR3 contains 12 residues. CDR3 amino acids: CATESSSYEQYF. The CDR3 DNA sequence: TGTGCCACTGAGTCGAGCTCCTACGAGCAGTACTTC.

This clone was detected a few times. V is TRBV4-3 and J is TRBJ1-2; weak D call: TRBD1 (5 bases). CDR1 is LGHNA, CDR2 YSLEER, per germline. The CDR3 spans 15 residues. Trimming left V 0 bases short and J 4 bases short, with 12 bases between. The CDR3 loop reads CASSQDPQTAYGYTF. The CDR3 DNA reads TGCGCCAGCAGCCAAGACCCGCAGACAGCCTATGGCTACACCTTC.

The rearrangement joins TRBV28 to TRBJ1-5; D is uncertain. The V end lost 3 bases, the J end lost 4 bases, and 4 bases lay between the germline ends. The CDR3 has 12 amino acids. Germline CDR1 reads MDHEN; CDR2 reads SYDVKM. CDR3 sequence (DNA): TGTGCCAGCAGTTTGGTGAATCAGCCCCAGCATTTT. It codes for CASSLVNQPQHF.

The genes are TRBV7-2 and TRBJ1-6; D uncertain. V dropped 5 bases and J dropped 14 bases, with 16 bases sitting between them. Germline assignment: CDR1 SGHTA and CDR2 FQGNSA. The CDR3 is 13 residues long. CDR3 protein: CASSPSRAITLHF. The CDR3 DNA follows: TGTGCCAGCAGCCCGTCTCGGGCCATTACCCTCCACTTT. Complete variable domain (other parts from reference TRBV7-2 and TRBJ1-6): GAGVSQSPSNKVTEKGKDVELRCDPISGHTALYWYRQSLGQGLEFLIYFQGNSAPDKSGLPSDRFSAERTGGSVSTLTIQRTQQEDSAVYLCASSPSRAITLHFGNGTRLTVT.

The J gene is TRBJ2-3, the V gene TRBV29-1, with TRBD1 identical over 10 bases. The CDR3 runs to 14 residues. The trim removed 7 bases at V and 2 bases at J, leaving 6 bases unmatched. CDR1 is SQVTM and CDR2 is ANQGSEA in the germline V gene. The CDR3 here is CSDKTGGNTDTQYF. As DNA, the CDR3 is TGCAGCGATAAGACAGGGGGCAACACAGATACGCAGTATTTT.

The J gene is TRBJ1-1, the V gene TRBV7-9; 8 bases are shared with TRBD1. Germline V gene sequence: CDR1 SEHNR, CDR2 FQNEAQ (reference sequence). Trimming removed 4 bases from V and 5 bases from J; junction bases left unmatched: 6. The CDR3 consists of 14 residues. This chain's CDR3 is CASSYGQGLTEAFF. The CDR3 nucleotides are TGTGCCAGCAGCTATGGACAGGGACTGACTGAAGCTTTCTTT.

This sequence joins TRBV6-5 and TRBJ1-3; D is undetermined. V lost 4 bases and J lost 1, with 8 bases in between. This CDR3 region has 14 residues. CDR1 MNHEY and CDR2 SVGAGI come from the germline V gene. The CDR3 region is CASSSAASGNTIYF. In DNA form, the CDR3 reads TGTGCCAGCAGTTCGGCGGCATCTGGAAACACCATATATTTT.

This clone was picked up a small number of times. The rearrangement joins TRBV29-1 to TRBJ1-3, with 11 bases that match TRBD1. CDR1 is SQVTM, CDR2 ANQGSEA, per germline. The CDR3 loop spans 14 amino acids. Germline trimming cut 5 bases from V and 9 bases from J; bases unmatched to any gene: 9. For the CDR3, the DNA is TGCAGCGTTAGTAGGACAGGGGGCTCGGCCACCATATATTTT. Translating it yields CSVSRTGGSATIYF.

The rearrangement uses TRBV9 and TRBJ1-1; 8 bases fit TRBD1. CDR1 SGDLS and CDR2 YYNGEE come from the germline V gene. This CDR3 is 12 amino acids long. V gave up 3 bases and J gave up 6 bases; unmatched junction bases: 1. The CDR3 coding sequence is TGTGCCAGCAGCGGACAGGGGTCTGAAGCTTTCTTT. Amino acids: CASSGQGSEAFF.

This clone was observed a few times. The chain employs TRBV9 and TRBJ2-3; no definite D call. Trimming cost V 4 bases and J 2 bases, with 17 bases left between them. Germline CDR1 is SGDLS and CDR2 is YYNGEE. This CDR3 spans 16 amino acids. The CDR3 nucleotides read TGTGCCAGCAGCACGCGAGGAGAGCGCCTCACAGATACGCAGTATTTT. This translates into CASSTRGERLTDTQYF.

This clone was seen a few times. This chain links TRBV11-2 with TRBJ2-7; D not resolved. V was shortened by 5 bases and J by 3 bases, with 11 bases between the two germline ends. The germline V gene has CDR1 SGHAT and CDR2 FQNNGV. The CDR3 contains 13 residues. CDR3 bases: TGTGCCAGCAGCCGAGACTTAAACTACGAGCAGTACTTC. Protein product: CASSRDLNYEQYF.

The chain combines TRBV7-2 with TRBJ2-3; D may match TRBD1 or TRBD2 (5 bases each). Trimming removed 5 bases from V and 6 bases from J, with 15 bases in between. The germline CDR1 and CDR2 sequences are SGHTA and FQGNSA. The CDR3 covers 14 residues. This CDR3 reads CASSQSGQADTQYF. DNA for the CDR3: TGTGCCAGCAGCCAGTCGGGGCAGGCCGATACGCAGTATTTT.

CDR3 residues: CAISEPDRVNHHEQYF. For the CDR3, the DNA is TGTGCCATCAGTGAGCCCGACAGGGTCAATCACCACGAGCAGTACTTC. The chain couples TRBV10-3 to TRBJ2-7; the match to TRBD1 covers 7 bases. The CDR3 totals 16 residues. The junction had 12 bases not matched to a gene; V was cut back by 2 bases and J by 5 bases. Germline CDR1 is ENHRY and CDR2 is SYGVKD.